The clone carrying this T cell receptor (beta chain) was found once. This record belongs to a study of immune characterization of retroperitoneal liposarcoma. The CDR3 contains 13 residues. CDR1 is LGHNT, CDR2 FRNRAP, per germline. The V end lost 5 bases, the J end lost 7 bases, and 14 bases lay between the germline ends. One entry per CDR3 protein, called by TCRdb with MiXCR from the PCR reads. The table has 11,000 or so distinct CDR3 sequences, 40% to 55% seen once. V is TRBV12-5 and J is TRBJ1-2, with D possibly matching TRBD1 (6 bases). Sequenced sample: tumor tissue. This clonotype was obtained from a female donor with retroperitoneal liposarcoma. The CDR3 DNA reads as TGTGCTAGTGGTACCTACAGGGAGTCTGGCTACACCTTC. Its translation is CASGTYRESGYTF.